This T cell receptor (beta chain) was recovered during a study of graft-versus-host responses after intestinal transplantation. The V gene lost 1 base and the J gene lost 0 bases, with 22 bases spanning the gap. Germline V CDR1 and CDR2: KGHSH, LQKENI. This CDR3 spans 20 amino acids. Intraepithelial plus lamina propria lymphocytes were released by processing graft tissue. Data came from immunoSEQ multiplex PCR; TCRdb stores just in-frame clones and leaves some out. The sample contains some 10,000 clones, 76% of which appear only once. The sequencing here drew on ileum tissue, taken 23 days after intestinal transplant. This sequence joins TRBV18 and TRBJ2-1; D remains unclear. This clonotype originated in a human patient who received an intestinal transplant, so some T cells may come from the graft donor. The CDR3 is CASSPLPPPRVSPSYNEQFF. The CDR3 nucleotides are TGTGCCAGCTCACCACTACCGCCACCACGCGTCTCCCCCTCCTACAATGAGCAGTTCTTC.